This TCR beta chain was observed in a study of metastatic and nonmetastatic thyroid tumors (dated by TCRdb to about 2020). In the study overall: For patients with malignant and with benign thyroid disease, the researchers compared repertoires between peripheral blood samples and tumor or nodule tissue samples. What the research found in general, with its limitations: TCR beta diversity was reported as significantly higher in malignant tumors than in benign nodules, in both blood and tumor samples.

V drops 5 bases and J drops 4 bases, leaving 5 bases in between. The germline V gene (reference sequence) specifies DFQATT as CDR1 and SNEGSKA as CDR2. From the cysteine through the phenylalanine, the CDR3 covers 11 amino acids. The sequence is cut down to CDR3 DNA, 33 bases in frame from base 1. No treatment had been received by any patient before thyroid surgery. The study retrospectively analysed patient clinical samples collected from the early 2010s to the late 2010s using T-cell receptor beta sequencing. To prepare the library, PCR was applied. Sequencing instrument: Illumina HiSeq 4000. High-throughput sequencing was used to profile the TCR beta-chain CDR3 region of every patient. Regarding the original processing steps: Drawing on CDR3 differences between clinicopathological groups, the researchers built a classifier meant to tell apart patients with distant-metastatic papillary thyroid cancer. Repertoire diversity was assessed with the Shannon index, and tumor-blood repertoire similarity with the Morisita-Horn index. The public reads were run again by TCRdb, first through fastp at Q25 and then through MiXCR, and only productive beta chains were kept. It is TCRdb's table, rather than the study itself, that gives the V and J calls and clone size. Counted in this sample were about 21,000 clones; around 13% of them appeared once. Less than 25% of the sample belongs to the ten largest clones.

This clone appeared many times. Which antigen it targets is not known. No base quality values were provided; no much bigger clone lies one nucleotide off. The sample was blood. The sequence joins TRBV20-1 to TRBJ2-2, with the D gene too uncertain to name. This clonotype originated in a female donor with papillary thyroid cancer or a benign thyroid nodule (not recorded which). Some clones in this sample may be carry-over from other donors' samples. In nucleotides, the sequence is TGCAGTGCTGGCGCCACCGGGGAGCTGTTTTTT. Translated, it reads CSAGATGELFF.